The 28 T cell receptor beta chains reported below all come from one sample, sequenced in a study of T-cell memory formation after mild COVID-19. From the 5' RACE reads, TCRdb called clonotypes with MiXCR, one entry per CDR3 protein. Of fewer than 95,000 distinct CDR3 sequences in the sample, about 15% were seen once. The sequenced sample was PBMCs or a T cell subset sorted from them (not recorded which). Receptors were obtained from a man aged 18 to 29 who had mild COVID-19 (a few samples of this study predate the infection). Cell type and time point are not known.

The chain combines TRBV19 with TRBJ1-1; 9 bases align to TRBD1. Germline V lookup: CDR1 LNHDA, CDR2 SQIVND (reference sequence). This CDR3 region has 18 residues. Unmatched junction bases numbered 22, after V lost 7 bases and J lost 7 bases. CDR3 in amino acids: CASMEDRGRQGREGEAFF. The CDR3 DNA follows: TGTGCCAGTATGGAGGACAGGGGCCGGCAGGGGAGGGAGGGTGAAGCTTTCTTT.

This chain links TRBV7-9 with TRBJ2-3; 9 nucleotides match TRBD1. Unmatched junction bases numbered 8, after V lost 5 bases and J lost 8 bases. The CDR3 extends over 14 amino acids. CDR1 and CDR2 (germline): SEHNR, FQNEAQ (reference sequence). CDR3 sequence reads: CASSRPGTGSTQYF. CDR3 bases: TGTGCCAGCAGCCGACCCGGGACAGGGAGTACGCAGTATTTT.

The V call is TRBV29-1, the J call TRBJ1-1; a possible D gene is TRBD1 (5 bases). CDR3 size: 12 residues. The V and J ends lost 6 bases and 12 bases respectively, with 20 bases between them. CDR1 is SQVTM, CDR2 ANQGSEA, per germline. CDR3 region: CSVGTGPTQTFF. The CDR3 region has the DNA TGCAGCGTGGGGACCGGGCCTACGCAAACTTTCTTT.

This clonotype was seen a few times. The rearrangement links TRBV27 to TRBJ1-2; no definite D call. The CDR3 loop spans 13 amino acids. V was clipped by 3 bases and J by 8 bases, with 13 bases between them. Germline V gene lookup returns CDR1 MNHEY and CDR2 SMNVEV (reference sequence). The CDR3 DNA is TGTGCCAGCAGTTTTTCGTCAGGAGGCGGCTACACCTTC. Its protein product is CASSFSSGGGYTF.

The genes are TRBV6-6 and TRBJ2-7; D unresolved. The CDR3 length is 13 residues. Germline V gives CDR1 MNHNY, CDR2 SVGAGI (reference sequence). Trimming took off 8 bases at V and 1 base at J, with 12 bases between the two ends. The CDR3 spells CASSSRISYEQYF. DNA of the CDR3: TGTGCCAGCTCCTCCCGTATATCCTACGAGCAGTACTTC.

The V call is TRBV15, the J call TRBJ2-7, with D possibly matching TRBD1 (5 bases). Germline assignment: CDR1 LNHNV and CDR2 YYDKDF (reference sequence). V lost 1 base and J 4 bases, leaving 8 bases between the germline ends. CDR3 length: 13 amino acids. The CDR3 reads CATSRAPGYEQYV. The CDR3 DNA reads TGTGCCACCAGCAGAGCCCCAGGGTACGAGCAGTACGTC.

The chain carries TRBV20-1 and TRBJ1-4, with 7 bases matching TRBD1. The CDR3 consists of 13 residues. With V trimmed by 5 bases and J by 9 bases, 9 bases remained unmatched. Germline V gives CDR1 DFQATT, CDR2 SNEGSKA (reference sequence). The CDR3 is CSAPEGDRKKLFF. In nucleotides, the CDR3 is TGCAGTGCTCCCGAGGGGGACAGAAAAAAACTGTTTTTT.

CDR3 nucleotide sequence: TGTGCCATCAGTGAGACAGGGGGCCAGGAGCAGTACGTC. Residues: CAISETGGQEQYV. The chain employs TRBV10-3 and TRBJ2-7; 9 bases fit TRBD1. The J segment lost 7 bases and the V segment lost 2 bases, leaving 3 bases of the junction unmatched. Germline V gene lookup returns CDR1 ENHRY and CDR2 SYGVKD. The CDR3 is 13 amino acids.

This clonotype has just a few counts. V usage is TRBV12-3 or TRBV12-4 and J usage is TRBJ2-1; possibly TRBD1 for D (5 bases). V dropped 0 bases and J dropped 10 bases, with 10 bases sitting between them. This CDR3 comprises 13 residues. The CDR3 DNA reads as TGTGCCAGCAGTTTAGCTGTGACAGCCGAGCAGTTCTTC. Translating it yields CASSLAVTAEQFF.

This clonotype was counted at least ten times. V usage is TRBV29-1 and J usage is TRBJ2-1; 12 nucleotides align to TRBD1. V lost 5 bases, J lost 6 bases, and 8 bases stayed unmatched. The CDR3 spans 15 residues. CDR1 SQVTM and CDR2 ANQGSEA come from the germline V gene. The CDR3 DNA is TGCAGCGTTACTTACCGGGACAGGGGGCTCAATGAGCAGTTCTTC. Protein sequence: CSVTYRDRGLNEQFF.

The CDR3 nucleotides are TGCAGCGTTCTTGTGCGGGGGGGCTCCTGGGTCTCGGATACGCAGTATTTT. As protein: CSVLVRGGSWVSDTQYF. J is TRBJ2-3 and V is TRBV29-1, with TRBD2 matching 9 bases. This CDR3 is built from 17 residues. In germline, CDR1 is SQVTM, CDR2 ANQGSEA. Trimming at V came to 5 bases and at J to 6 bases, leaving 18 bases not matched to a gene.

The chain links TRBV4-1 to TRBJ2-1; 9 nucleotides agree with TRBD2. The germline gives CDR1 MGHRA, CDR2 YSYEKL. This CDR3 has 14 residues. V lost 0 bases, J lost 9 bases, and 3 bases stayed unmatched. CDR3 nucleotide sequence: TGCGCCAGCAGCCAAGAATGGACTAGCGTTGAGCAGTTCTTC. This codes for CASSQEWTSVEQFF.

This rearrangement joins TRBV7-2 to TRBJ2-4; the match to TRBD1 covers 7 bases. This CDR3 has 17 residues. Germline V lookup: CDR1 SGHTA, CDR2 FQGNSA. The V segment lost 4 bases and the J segment 7 bases; nucleotides outside the gene matches: 16. The CDR3 sequence: CASSSEDRPAGRNIQYF. The CDR3 DNA reads TGTGCCAGCAGCTCCGAGGACAGGCCCGCCGGTAGGAACATTCAGTACTTC.

Only a few counts were recorded for this clonotype. The chain employs TRBV29-1 and TRBJ1-2; D unresolved. This CDR3 has 12 residues. The V gene's germline CDR1 is SQVTM and CDR2 ANQGSEA. V lost 4 bases to trimming and J lost 7 bases, with 13 bases between them. CDR3 DNA: TGCAGCGTTGCAGTAGGGTCCGCTGGCTACACCTTC. It is translated as CSVAVGSAGYTF.

The chain is built from TRBV12-3 or TRBV12-4 and TRBJ2-7; D not resolved. The V end lost 5 bases, the J end lost 2 bases, and 13 bases lay between the germline ends. CDR3 size: 14 residues. The CDR3, as DNA: TGTGCCAGCAGTCTCTCCGCTGGCGCCTACGAGCAGTACTTC. Protein: CASSLSAGAYEQYF.

This clonotype was recorded a few times. As the CDR3 is not closed by the conserved phenylalanine or tryptophan, this likely results from a read error. The DNA is left out, because the CDR3 cannot be placed on it with certainty; the CDR3 is given as TCRdb lists it. The V call is TRBV21-1, the J call TRBJ2-5; TRBD1 is taken as the D call from the table, unchecked against the DNA. TRBV21-1 represents a pseudogene. 8 amino acids form the CDR3, both terminal residues included. CDR3: CASSLGPP.

The chain joins TRBV5-1 to TRBJ2-7, with D unresolved. Germline lookup yields CDR1 SGHRS and CDR2 YFSETQ. The CDR3 contains 13 residues. V lost 4 bases, J lost 0 bases, and 8 bases lay in between. The CDR3 spells CASSRVDSYEQYV. The CDR3 region has the DNA TGCGCCAGCAGCCGGGTCGACTCCTACGAGCAGTACGTC.

This clonotype came up once. This chain links TRBV12-3 or TRBV12-4 with TRBJ2-5, with 7 bases matching TRBD2. The CDR3 spans 16 residues. J gave up 2 bases and V 5 bases, and 11 bases lay outside the gene matches. CDR3 sequence: CASSPEGRAGQETQYF. DNA for the CDR3: TGTGCCAGCAGTCCGGAGGGACGAGCGGGGCAAGAGACCCAGTACTTC.

V and J are TRBV7-2 and TRBJ2-7; TRBD2 agrees at 11 bases. Germline lookup yields CDR1 SGHTA and CDR2 FQGNSA. Germline trimming cut 5 bases from V and 0 bases from J; bases unmatched to any gene: 3. The CDR3 totals 15 residues. DNA of the CDR3: TGTGCCAGCAGCCTCGGGACTAGCGGCTCCTACGAGCAGTACTTC. Its translation: CASSLGTSGSYEQYF.

The chain links TRBV5-5 to TRBJ1-1; D is unresolved. Germline-derived CDR1 and CDR2 are SGHKS and YYEKEE (reference sequence). The CDR3 sequence is 14 residues long. Deletions cut 2 bases from V and 5 bases from J, with 13 bases between. The CDR3 nucleotides read TGTGCCAGCAGCTTCCCCACAAAGCTAACTGAAGCTTTCTTT. It yields the protein CASSFPTKLTEAFF.

The rearrangement uses TRBV5-1 and TRBJ2-1; weak D call: TRBD1 (6 bases). The CDR3 contains 17 residues. In germline, CDR1 is SGHRS, CDR2 YFSETQ. Trimming stripped 0 bases from V and 0 bases from J, with 13 bases between. The CDR3 protein is CASSLEAGASSYNEQFF. The CDR3 DNA follows: TGCGCCAGCAGCTTGGAGGCAGGGGCCAGCTCCTACAATGAGCAGTTCTTC.

V and J are TRBV7-9 and TRBJ1-5; 7 bases align to TRBD1. CDR1 SEHNR and CDR2 FQNEAQ come from the germline V gene (reference sequence). This CDR3 is 16 amino acids long. V lost 4 bases, J lost 2 bases, and 8 bases stayed unmatched. The CDR3, as DNA: TGTGCCAGCAGCTCATCCGGGACAGAGGGCAATCAGCCCCAGCATTTT. This translates into CASSSSGTEGNQPQHF. Based on the CDR3 plus reference TRBV7-9 and TRBJ1-5, the full variable domain is DTGVSQNPRHKITKRGQNVTFRCDPISEHNRLYWYRQTLGQGPEFLTYFQNEAQLEKSRLLSDRFSAERPKGSFSTLEIQRTEQGDSAMYLCASSSSGTEGNQPQHFGDGTRLSIL.

This sequence joins TRBV6-5 and TRBJ2-7; D remains unclear. CDR1 and CDR2 (germline): MNHEY, SVGAGI. The CDR3 covers 13 residues. Trimming removed 5 bases at V and 0 bases at J, with 8 bases between. The CDR3 coding sequence is TGTGCCAGCAGTCCGGGCAGCTCCTACGAGCAGTACGTC. Translation gives CASSPGSSYEQYV.

V gene TRBV20-1 combines with J gene TRBJ2-1; 9 positions agree with TRBD2. V dropped 6 bases and J dropped 4; count of bases not matched to a gene: 7. Germline loops: CDR1 DFQATT, CDR2 SNEGSKA (reference sequence). There are 14 residues in the CDR3. CDR3 sequence reads: CSAVQRGVYNEQFF. Here the CDR3 DNA reads TGCAGTGCCGTCCAGCGGGGGGTTTACAATGAGCAGTTCTTC.

A single count supports this clonotype. The CDR3 reads CASSVRGGSYNEQFF. The CDR3 DNA reads as TGTGCCAGCAGTGTCCGGGGGGGCTCCTACAATGAGCAGTTCTTC. The chain combines TRBV12-3 or TRBV12-4 with TRBJ2-1, with TRBD2 identical over 8 bases. The CDR3 length is 15 residues. Trimming at V came to 5 bases and at J to 0 bases, leaving 3 bases not matched to a gene.

This clonotype was observed many times. V is TRBV29-1 and J is TRBJ2-7; 10 nucleotides line up with TRBD2. Germline values: CDR1 SQVTM, CDR2 ANQGSEA. V was clipped by 7 bases and J by 0 bases; unmatched bases: 9. This CDR3 comprises 15 residues. The CDR3 spells CSAYERGGGSYEQYF. The CDR3 region has the DNA TGCAGCGCATACGAGCGGGGGGGAGGCTCCTACGAGCAGTACTTC.

V and J are TRBV7-2 and TRBJ2-7; D remains unclear. There are 15 residues in the CDR3. V lost 0 bases and J 3 bases, leaving 12 bases between the germline ends. The V gene's germline CDR1 is SGHTA and CDR2 FQGNSA. The CDR3 loop reads CASSLAGSFIYEQYF. Written as DNA, the CDR3 is TGTGCCAGCAGCTTAGCGGGCAGTTTTATCTACGAGCAGTACTTC.

V gene TRBV11-1 combines with J gene TRBJ2-7; no definite D call. Germline CDR1 SGHAT, CDR2 FQDESV (reference sequence). V was trimmed by 8 bases and J by 2 bases, leaving 10 bases between them. CDR3 length equals 12 residues. CDR3: CASGITPYEQYF. The DNA of the CDR3 is TGTGCCAGCGGGATAACGCCCTACGAGCAGTACTTC.